This TCR beta chain originates from a study of T cells in Graves' hyperthyroidism and ophthalmopathy. Patients aged 18 to 65 had newly diagnosed hyperthyroidism lasting under 2 months. Exclusion criteria comprised uncontrolled infection, other autoimmune disease, pregnancy or lactation. Amplification of TCR beta CDR3 regions used RNA as the template. The HTBI set primed first-round TCR CDR3 RT-PCR. Each CDR3 protein gets one entry after TCRdb re-called the multiplex PCR reads with MiXCR. This table holds around 520,000 distinct CDR3 sequences, around 15% found once. This CDR3 has 14 amino acids. Trimming took 5 bases from V and 5 from J, leaving 10 bases between them. The germline V gene encodes CDR1 SEHNR and CDR2 FQNEAQ (reference sequence). Whole-study results and caveats: The authors' 13 V-J model separated ophthalmopathy from stable hyperthyroidism. Median prediction lead before ophthalmopathy onset was about 6.7 months with the model.

This clonotype was counted between two and nine times. As yet, its antigen is unknown. The sequenced sample was blood. The sequence was obtained from a woman in her thirties or forties with Graves' hyperthyroidism. The rearrangement links TRBV7-9 to TRBJ1-6; D is ambiguous. CDR3 DNA: TGTGCCAGCAGCGTCGGAACGGATAATTCACCCCTCCACTTT. Its translation: CASSVGTDNSPLHF.